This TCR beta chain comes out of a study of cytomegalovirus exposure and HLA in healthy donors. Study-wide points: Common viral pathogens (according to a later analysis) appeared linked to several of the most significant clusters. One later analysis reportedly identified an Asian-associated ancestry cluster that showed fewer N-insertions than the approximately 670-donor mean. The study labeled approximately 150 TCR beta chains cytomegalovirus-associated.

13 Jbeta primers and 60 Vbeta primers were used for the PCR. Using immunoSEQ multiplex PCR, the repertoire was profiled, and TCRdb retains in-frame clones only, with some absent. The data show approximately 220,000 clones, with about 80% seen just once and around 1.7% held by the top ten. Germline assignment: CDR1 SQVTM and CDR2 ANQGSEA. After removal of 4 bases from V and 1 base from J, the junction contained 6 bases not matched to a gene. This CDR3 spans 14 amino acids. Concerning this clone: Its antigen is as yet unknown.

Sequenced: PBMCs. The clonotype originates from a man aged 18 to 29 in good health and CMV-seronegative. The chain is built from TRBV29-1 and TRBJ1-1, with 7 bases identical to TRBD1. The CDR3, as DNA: TGCAGCGTTGCCAGACAGGGTAAGAACACTGAAGCTTTCTTT. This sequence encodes CSVARQGKNTEAFF.